A selection of T cell receptor beta chains follows, all from one sample in a study of Ad26.COV2.S vaccination and SARS-CoV-2 variants. TCRdb's table, derived via immunoSEQ multiplex PCR, lists solely in-frame clones and lacks some. The sample includes about 680,000 clones, 70% to 90% seen only once; the top ten take approximately 1.5%. The sample in question was peripheral blood, obtained in a trial of Ad26.COV2.S vaccine versus placebo. The source is a person between 18 and 65 years old who received the Ad26.COV2.S COVID-19 vaccine or a placebo. CDR3s include the opening cysteine and the closing phenylalanine or tryptophan. Fields, in order: V gene, J gene, D gene, clone size, CDR3 DNA, CDR3 protein. A D gene is named only where the DNA matches it firmly. Not every row has a clone size; where given, it reads once, few, many or a size class.

V: TRBV7-9; J: TRBJ2-3; D: TRBD1; size: -; DNA: TGTGCCAGCAGCTTAGAACAGGGGGTGGGCACAGATACGCAGTATTTT; CDR3: CASSLEQGVGTDTQYF
V: TRBV6-5; J: TRBJ1-1; D: -; size: -; DNA: TGTGCCAGCAGTTACTCATATGACATGAACACTGAAGCTTTCTTT; CDR3: CASSYSYDMNTEAFF
V: TRBV23-1; J: TRBJ2-2; D: TRBD2; size: -; DNA: TGCGCCAGCAGTCAATCCAGACTAGCGGGCGATTATCTGAACACCGGGGAGCTGTTTTTT; CDR3: CASSQSRLAGDYLNTGELFF
V: TRBV19; J: TRBJ1-1; D: -; size: once; DNA: TGTGCCAGTAGTATACAGGGTGGGACTGAAGCTTTCTTT; CDR3: CASSIQGGTEAFF
V: TRBV6-2/TRBV6-3; J: TRBJ2-5; D: -; size: -; DNA: TGTGCCAGCAGTTGGACGGGGTGGGAGACCCAGTACTTC; CDR3: CASSWTGWETQYF
V: TRBV3-1/TRBV3-2; J: TRBJ1-5; D: -; size: -; DNA: TGTGCCAGCAGCCAAGTTCCCCATCAGCCCCAGCATTTT; CDR3: CASSQVPHQPQHF
V: TRBV15; J: TRBJ1-1; D: -; size: once; DNA: TGTGCCACCAGCAGAGAGCGGGGCACTGAAGCTTTCTTT; CDR3: CATSRERGTEAFF
V: TRBV6-2/TRBV6-3; J: TRBJ2-7; D: TRBD1; size: -; DNA: TGTGCCAGCAGTAATGGACAGGTCACCGAGCAGTACTTC; CDR3: CASSNGQVTEQYF
V: TRBV20-1; J: TRBJ2-7; D: -; size: -; DNA: TGCAGTGCTGGACCAGCCTACGAGCAGTACTTC; CDR3: CSAGPAYEQYF
V: TRBV7-2; J: TRBJ1-2; D: -; size: few; DNA: TGTGCCAGCAGCTTGGGAGGAACTACCACTTATGGCTACACCTTC; CDR3: CASSLGGTTTYGYTF
V: TRBV10-3; J: TRBJ1-5; D: -; size: once; DNA: TGTGCCACCCGACAGAGGACTGATCAGCCCCAGCATTTT; CDR3: CATRQRTDQPQHF
V: TRBV30; J: TRBJ1-1; D: TRBD1; size: few; DNA: TGTGCCTGGAGAGGACAGGGAGAAGCTTTCTTT; CDR3: CAWRGQGEAFF
V: TRBV7-2; J: TRBJ2-5; D: TRBD2; size: -; DNA: TGTGCCAGCAGCTACGGGGGGGCCCAAGAGACCCAGTACTTC; CDR3: CASSYGGAQETQYF
V: TRBV6-4; J: TRBJ2-3; D: -; size: -; DNA: TGTGCCAGCAGTGACCATGGGGGTACTAGCACAGATACGCAGTATTTT; CDR3: CASSDHGGTSTDTQYF
V: TRBV6-6; J: TRBJ2-3; D: TRBD1; size: -; DNA: TGTGCCAGCAGTCCACGACAGGGGGCAAGCACAGATACGCAGTATTTT; CDR3: CASSPRQGASTDTQYF
V: TRBV19; J: TRBJ1-1; D: -; size: -; DNA: TGTGCCAGTAGTATCGCGGGGACTGAAGCTTTCTTT; CDR3: CASSIAGTEAFF
V: TRBV5-1; J: TRBJ2-3; D: -; size: -; DNA: TGCGCCAGCAGCCCAGGGGGGTCTAGCACAGATACGCAGTATTTT; CDR3: CASSPGGSSTDTQYF
V: TRBV4-2; J: TRBJ2-3; D: TRBD2; size: once; DNA: TGTGCCAGCAGCCACCCCGGGACTAGCGGGGGAACCACAGATACGCAGTATTTT; CDR3: CASSHPGTSGGTTDTQYF
V: TRBV15; J: TRBJ1-5; D: -; size: -; DNA: TGTGCCACCAGCCCCACAGTAGCCGGCAATCAGCCCCAGCATTTT; CDR3: CATSPTVAGNQPQHF
V: TRBV3-1/TRBV3-2; J: TRBJ2-7; D: -; size: -; DNA: TGTGCCAGCAGCCAAGATCGGACAGTTCACTCCTACGAGCAGTACTTC; CDR3: CASSQDRTVHSYEQYF
V: TRBV3-1/TRBV3-2; J: TRBJ1-2; D: TRBD1; size: -; DNA: TGTGCCAGCAGCCCGTCGGGACAGCGCCCGTTTGGCTACACCTTC; CDR3: CASSPSGQRPFGYTF
V: TRBV6-2/TRBV6-3; J: TRBJ1-2; D: TRBD1; size: -; DNA: TGTGCCAGCAGCCCGGGACAGGGTATCTTCTACACCTTC; CDR3: CASSPGQGIFYTF
V: TRBV5-8; J: TRBJ2-7; D: -; size: -; DNA: TGTGCCAGCAGCTTGCTCCGAAGAGTCTACGAGCAGTACTTC; CDR3: CASSLLRRVYEQYF